This record looks at one T cell receptor beta chain sequence and its context. This sample was taken from a study of T cell changes during pregnancy in multiple sclerosis. Germline V gene sequence: CDR1 SNHLY, CDR2 FYNNEI. Trimming took 5 bases from V and 5 from J, leaving 12 bases between them. The CDR3 runs 13 residues. Using immunoSEQ multiplex PCR, the repertoire was profiled, and TCRdb retains in-frame clones only, with some absent. The sample contains around 50,000 clones, around 93% of which appear only once. This sequence was found in a female donor with multiple sclerosis, enrolled in a pregnancy study. V and J are TRBV2 and TRBJ2-5; TRBD1 might be the D (6 bases). This material consisted of CD8+ T cells from peripheral blood mononuclear cells, taken in the first trimester of pregnancy. For the CDR3, the DNA is TGTGCCAGCAGTTTCAGGGGTTCGGAGACCCAGTACTTC. Encoded protein: CASSFRGSETQYF.